This T cell receptor (beta chain) emerged from a study of cytomegalovirus exposure and HLA in healthy donors. Findings of the study overall: In a later analysis, TCR beta V- and J-gene trimming was associated with a missense DCLRE1C variant. Rare TCR sequences predominated, though certain public TCRs were found in many donors.

PCR used 60 Vbeta primers and 13 Jbeta primers. The data were produced by immunoSEQ multiplex PCR, yet TCRdb's version contains in-frame clones alone and is incomplete. The data hold tens of thousands of clones, with roughly 80% observed a single time. V shed 6 bases and J 1 base; nucleotides not matched to a gene: 1. CDR1 is SGHTA and CDR2 is FQGNSA in the germline V gene. The CDR3 runs 14 residues. Remarks on this clone: Its cognate antigen is unknown.

The sequenced material came from PBMCs. This chain joins TRBV7-2 and TRBJ2-3, with 10 bases aligning to TRBD2. The TCR originated in a man aged 25 to 40 in good health and CMV-seronegative. In DNA, the CDR3 is TGTGCCAGCAGTCTAGCGGGGGGCACAGATACGCAGTATTTT. It specifies CASSLAGGTDTQYF.